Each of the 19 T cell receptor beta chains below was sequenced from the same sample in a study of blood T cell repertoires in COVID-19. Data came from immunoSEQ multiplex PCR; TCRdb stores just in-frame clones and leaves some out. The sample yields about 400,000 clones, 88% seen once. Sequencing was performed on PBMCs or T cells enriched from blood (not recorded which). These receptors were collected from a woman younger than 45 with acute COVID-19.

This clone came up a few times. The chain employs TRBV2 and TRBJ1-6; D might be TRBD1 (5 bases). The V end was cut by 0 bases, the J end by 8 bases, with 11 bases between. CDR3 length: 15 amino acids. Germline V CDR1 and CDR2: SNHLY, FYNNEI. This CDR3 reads CASSEAQGGHSPLHF. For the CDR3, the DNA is TGTGCCAGCAGTGAAGCGCAGGGTGGGCATTCACCCCTCCACTTT.

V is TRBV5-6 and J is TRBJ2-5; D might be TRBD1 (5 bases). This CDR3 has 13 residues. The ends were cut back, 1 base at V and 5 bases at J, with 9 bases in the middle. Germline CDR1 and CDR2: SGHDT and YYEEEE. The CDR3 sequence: CASSLTGGETQYF. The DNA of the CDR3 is TGTGCCAGCAGCTTGACAGGCGGCGAGACCCAGTACTTC. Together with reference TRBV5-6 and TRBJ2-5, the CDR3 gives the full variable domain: DAGVTQSPTHLIKTRGQQVTLRCSPKSGHDTVSWYQQALGQGPQFIFQYYEEEERQRGNFPDRFSGHQFPNYSSELNVNALLLGDSALYLCASSLTGGETQYFGPGTRLLVL.

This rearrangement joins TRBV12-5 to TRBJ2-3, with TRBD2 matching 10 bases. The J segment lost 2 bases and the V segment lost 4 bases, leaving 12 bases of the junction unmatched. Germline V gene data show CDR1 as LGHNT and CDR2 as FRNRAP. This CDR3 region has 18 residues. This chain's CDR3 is CASGSYPSSGGNTDTQYF. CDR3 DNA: TGTGCTAGTGGTTCGTACCCTTCTAGCGGGGGAAACACAGATACGCAGTATTTT.

In DNA form, the CDR3 reads TGTGCCTGGAAGGACAGGGGGACTGAAGCTTTCTTT. It yields the protein CAWKDRGTEAFF. The chain recombines TRBV30 with TRBJ1-1, with 10 bases fitting TRBD1. The junction had 1 base not matched to a gene; V was cut back by 4 bases and J by 5 bases. CDR1 and CDR2 from the germline V gene are GTSNPN and SVGIG (reference sequence). The CDR3 totals 12 residues.

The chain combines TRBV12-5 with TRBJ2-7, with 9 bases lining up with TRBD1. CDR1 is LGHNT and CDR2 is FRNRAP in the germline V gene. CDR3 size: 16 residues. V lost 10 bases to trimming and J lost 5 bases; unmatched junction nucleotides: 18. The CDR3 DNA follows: TGTGCTAATAAAAGGGAGAACAGGGGGCGTTTGAACGAGCAGTACTTC. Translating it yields CANKRENRGRLNEQYF.

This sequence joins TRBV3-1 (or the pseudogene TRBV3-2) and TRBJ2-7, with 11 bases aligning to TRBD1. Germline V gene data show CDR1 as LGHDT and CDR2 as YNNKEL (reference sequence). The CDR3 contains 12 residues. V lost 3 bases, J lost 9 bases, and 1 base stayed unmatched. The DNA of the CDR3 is TGTGCCAGCAGCCACGGGACAGGGGGGCAGTACTTC. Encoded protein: CASSHGTGGQYF.

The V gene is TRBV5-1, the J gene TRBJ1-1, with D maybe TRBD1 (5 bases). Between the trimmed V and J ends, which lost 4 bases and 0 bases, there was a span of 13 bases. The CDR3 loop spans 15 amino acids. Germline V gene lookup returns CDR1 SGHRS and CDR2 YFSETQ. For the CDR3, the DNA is TGCGCCAGCAGCCGGGGGACCTTCATGAACACTGAAGCTTTCTTT. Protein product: CASSRGTFMNTEAFF.

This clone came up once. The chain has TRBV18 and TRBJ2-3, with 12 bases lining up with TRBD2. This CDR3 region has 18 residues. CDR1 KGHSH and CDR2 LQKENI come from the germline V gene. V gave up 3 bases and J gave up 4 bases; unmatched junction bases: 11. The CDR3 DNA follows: TGTGCCAGCTCACCGGCTAGCGGGGGGGCCCAATATTCAGATACGCAGTATTTT. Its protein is CASSPASGGAQYSDTQYF.

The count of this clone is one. The CDR3 DNA reads as TGTGCCAGCTCACCCCCTGGGACAACGGGAAACACCATATATTTT. Protein: CASSPPGTTGNTIYF. V usage is TRBV18 and J usage is TRBJ1-3; TRBD1 might be the D (6 bases). CDR1 and CDR2 (germline): KGHSH, LQKENI. The CDR3 loop spans 15 amino acids. V lost 3 bases and J 4 bases, leaving 13 bases between the germline ends.

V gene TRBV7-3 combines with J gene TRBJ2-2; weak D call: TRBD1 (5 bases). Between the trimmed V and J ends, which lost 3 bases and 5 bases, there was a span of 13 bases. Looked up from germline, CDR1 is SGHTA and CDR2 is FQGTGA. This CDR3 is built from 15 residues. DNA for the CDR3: TGTGCCAGCAGCTTCGTTACAAAGGGGACCGGGGAGCTGTTTTTT. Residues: CASSFVTKGTGELFF.

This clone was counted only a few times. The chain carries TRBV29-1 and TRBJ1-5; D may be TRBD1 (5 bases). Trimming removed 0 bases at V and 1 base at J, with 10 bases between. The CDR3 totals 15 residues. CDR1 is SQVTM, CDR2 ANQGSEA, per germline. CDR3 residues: CSVEDRGGSNQPQHF. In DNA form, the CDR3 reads TGCAGCGTTGAAGATCGGGGGGGGAGCAATCAGCCCCAGCATTTT.

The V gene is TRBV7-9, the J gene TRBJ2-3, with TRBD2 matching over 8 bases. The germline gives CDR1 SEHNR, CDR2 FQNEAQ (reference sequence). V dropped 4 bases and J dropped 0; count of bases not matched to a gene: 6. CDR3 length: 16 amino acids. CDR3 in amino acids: CASSSIAGRSTDTQYF. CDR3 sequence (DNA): TGTGCCAGCAGCTCGATAGCGGGGCGAAGCACAGATACGCAGTATTTT.

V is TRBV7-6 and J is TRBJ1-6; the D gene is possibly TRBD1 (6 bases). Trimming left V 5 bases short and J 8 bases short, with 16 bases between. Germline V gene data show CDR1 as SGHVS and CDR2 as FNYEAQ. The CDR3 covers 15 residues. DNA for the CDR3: TGTGCCAGCAGCCTTCGGACAGTTCCCTATTCACCCCTCCACTTT. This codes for CASSLRTVPYSPLHF. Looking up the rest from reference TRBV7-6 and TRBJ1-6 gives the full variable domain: GAGVSQSPRYKVTKRGQDVALRCDPISGHVSLYWYRQALGQGPEFLTYFNYEAQQDKSGLPNDRFSAERPEGSISTLTIQRTEQRDSAMYRCASSLRTVPYSPLHFGNGTRLTVT.

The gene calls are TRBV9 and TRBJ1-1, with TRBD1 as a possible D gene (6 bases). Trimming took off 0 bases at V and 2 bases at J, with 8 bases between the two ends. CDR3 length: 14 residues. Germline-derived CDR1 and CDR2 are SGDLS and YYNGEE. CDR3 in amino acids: CASSVDRANTEAFF. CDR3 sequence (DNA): TGTGCCAGCAGCGTAGACAGGGCTAACACTGAAGCTTTCTTT.

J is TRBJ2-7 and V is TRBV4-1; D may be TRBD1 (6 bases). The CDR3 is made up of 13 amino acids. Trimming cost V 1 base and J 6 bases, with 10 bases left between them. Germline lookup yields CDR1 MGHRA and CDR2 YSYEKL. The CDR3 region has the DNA TGCGCCAGCAGCCAAGTAGGGGGACCCGAGCAGTACTTC. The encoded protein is CASSQVGGPEQYF.

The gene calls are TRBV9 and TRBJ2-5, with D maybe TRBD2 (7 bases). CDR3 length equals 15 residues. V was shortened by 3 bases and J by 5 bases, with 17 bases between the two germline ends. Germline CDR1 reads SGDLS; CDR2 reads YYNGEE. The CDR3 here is CASSALGGPAETQYF. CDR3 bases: TGTGCCAGCAGCGCCCTGGGGGGGCCAGCGGAGACCCAGTACTTC. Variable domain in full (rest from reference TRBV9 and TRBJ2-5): DSGVTQTPKHLITATGQRVTLRCSPRSGDLSVYWYQQSLDQGLQFLIQYYNGEERAKGNILERFSAQQFPDLHSELNLSSLELGDSALYFCASSALGGPAETQYFGPGTRLLVL.

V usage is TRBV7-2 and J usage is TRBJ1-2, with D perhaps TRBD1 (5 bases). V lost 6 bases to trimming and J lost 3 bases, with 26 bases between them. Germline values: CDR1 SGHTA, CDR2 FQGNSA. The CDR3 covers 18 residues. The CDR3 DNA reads TGTGCCAGCAGTTTAAGGGGCGCTCGTTCCTGGGGTGACTATGGCTACACCTTC. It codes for CASSLRGARSWGDYGYTF.

The CDR3 protein is CASSVRARNTEAFF. The DNA of the CDR3 is TGCGCCAGCAGCGTGAGGGCCAGGAACACTGAAGCTTTCTTT. This chain links TRBV5-1 with TRBJ1-1; no clear D. The V gene's germline CDR1 is SGHRS and CDR2 YFSETQ. CDR3 size: 14 residues. V was clipped by 4 bases and J by 1 base, with 11 bases between them.

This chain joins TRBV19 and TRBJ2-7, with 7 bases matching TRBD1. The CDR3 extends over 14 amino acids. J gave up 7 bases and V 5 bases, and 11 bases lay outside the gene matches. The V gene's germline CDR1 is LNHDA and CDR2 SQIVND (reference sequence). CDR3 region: CASSSPDRPGEQYF. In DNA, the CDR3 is TGTGCCAGTAGTTCACCGGACAGGCCAGGGGAGCAGTACTTC.